These 24 T cell receptor beta chains came from one sample sequenced in a study of early T cells in non-severe SARS-CoV-2 infection. TCRdb used MiXCR to reprocess the 5' RACE reads, holding one entry per CDR3 protein. The sample contains about 80,000 distinct CDR3 sequences, about 12% of which appear only once. The material sequenced was whole blood. All receptors derive from an adult who was a healthcare worker with PCR-confirmed SARS-CoV-2 infection or an uninfected control (not recorded which).

V gene TRBV7-7 combines with J gene TRBJ2-1, with D perhaps matching TRBD1 (6 bases). CDR1 is SSHAT, CDR2 FNYEAQ, per germline (reference sequence). The V and J ends lost 5 bases and 4 bases respectively, with 9 bases between them. This CDR3 contains 13 residues. Here the CDR3 reads CASSMGQYNEQFF. The CDR3 coding sequence is TGTGCCAGCAGCATGGGACAATACAATGAGCAGTTCTTC. Full variable domain (missing parts from reference TRBV7-7 and TRBJ2-1): GAGVSQSPRYKVTKRGQDVTLRCDPISSHATLYWYQQALGQGPEFLTYFNYEAQPDKSGLPSDRFSAERPEGSISTLTIQRTEQRDSAMYRCASSMGQYNEQFFGPGTRLTVL.

The chain recombines TRBV20-1 with TRBJ1-2, with TRBD1 as a possible D gene (5 bases). Trimming left V 6 bases short and J 8 bases short, with 25 bases between. The CDR3 consists of 15 residues. Germline lookup yields CDR1 DFQATT and CDR2 SNEGSKA (reference sequence). For the CDR3, the DNA is TGCAGTGCCAGAAGGGACCAGTACAAGGCCGGGGGCTACACCTTC. It codes for CSARRDQYKAGGYTF.

This clonotype has only a few counts. The genes are TRBV29-1 and TRBJ2-1, with 11 bases aligning to TRBD2. Germline V gene sequence: CDR1 SQVTM, CDR2 ANQGSEA. This CDR3 has 17 amino acids. With 7 bases clipped from V and 2 bases from J, the junction kept 13 bases outside the gene matches. The CDR3 region has the DNA TGCAGCGGGGCCGGGACTAGCGGAGAGTTGGCCTACAATGAGCAGTTCTTC. Amino acid sequence: CSGAGTSGELAYNEQFF.

The chain is built from TRBV29-1 and TRBJ2-2, with 9 bases fitting TRBD1. CDR1 and CDR2 (germline): SQVTM, ANQGSEA. The length of the CDR3 is 14 residues. After removal of 7 bases from V and 4 bases from J, the junction contained 7 bases not matched to a gene. The CDR3 loop reads CSANRGRTTGELFF. The CDR3 bases are TGCAGCGCTAACAGGGGGCGGACCACCGGGGAGCTGTTTTTT.

This clonotype came up many times. The chain carries TRBV25-1 and TRBJ1-1; no clear D gene. This CDR3 has 12 amino acids. The germline gives CDR1 MGHDK, CDR2 SYGVNS. V lost 6 bases and J 1 base, leaving 6 bases between the germline ends. CDR3 in amino acids: CASRSGNTEAFF. CDR3 sequence (DNA): TGTGCCAGCAGATCGGGGAACACTGAAGCTTTCTTT.

This CDR3 is CASSEGRNSYNEQFF. DNA for the CDR3: TGTGCCAGCAGTGAAGGGCGGAACTCCTACAATGAGCAGTTCTTC. The rearrangement uses TRBV2 and TRBJ2-1; D unresolved. V was shortened by 1 base and J by 0 bases, with 7 bases between the two germline ends. This CDR3 contains 15 residues. Germline CDR1 is SNHLY and CDR2 is FYNNEI.

This sequence joins TRBV12-3 or TRBV12-4 and TRBJ2-7; D is undetermined. Deletions cut 1 base from V and 3 bases from J, with 13 bases between. This CDR3 is built from 15 residues. This chain's CDR3 is CASSLGSVAVYEQYF. The CDR3 DNA is TGTGCCAGCAGTTTAGGAAGCGTCGCAGTCTACGAGCAGTACTTC.

This clonotype was seen a handful of times. This chain uses TRBV10-2 with TRBJ1-1, with D hard to call. Deletions cut 6 bases from V and 4 bases from J, with 6 bases between. In germline, CDR1 is WSHSY, CDR2 SAAADI. This CDR3 has 11 residues. CDR3 DNA sequence: TGCGCCAGCAGGATAGGCACTGAAGCTTTCTTT. Amino acid sequence: CASRIGTEAFF.

This chain uses TRBV20-1 with TRBJ1-1; TRBD1 is a possible D gene (6 bases). This CDR3 has 13 amino acids. CDR1 DFQATT and CDR2 SNEGSKA come from the germline V gene (reference sequence). Trimming took off 5 bases at V and 1 base at J, with 11 bases between the two ends. CDR3 sequence (DNA): TGCAGTGCTCTCCCGGACAGGAACACTGAAGCTTTCTTT. It is translated as CSALPDRNTEAFF.

This clonotype was observed many times. This rearrangement joins TRBV29-1 to TRBJ2-1; the match to TRBD1 covers 7 bases. The germline CDR1 and CDR2 sequences are SQVTM and ANQGSEA. CDR3 length: 15 residues. The ends lost 5 bases at V and 6 bases at J; junction bases unmatched: 13. CDR3 DNA: TGCAGCGTTAGGGGAACAGGGGTAAACGTCAATGAGCAGTTCTTC. Encoded protein: CSVRGTGVNVNEQFF.

This clonotype was found a few times. The chain joins TRBV6-1 to TRBJ2-3, with 9 nucleotides matching TRBD2. CDR3 length: 15 amino acids. V was clipped by 9 bases and J by 3 bases; unmatched bases: 10. Germline V gene sequence: CDR1 MNHNS, CDR2 SASEGT. Here the CDR3 reads CASRGASGITDTQYF. In nucleotides, the CDR3 is TGTGCCAGTAGGGGGGCTAGCGGGATAACAGATACGCAGTATTTT.

This clonotype was seen a handful of times. The chain has TRBV5-1 and TRBJ2-1; maybe TRBD2 (6 bases). Germline V gives CDR1 SGHRS, CDR2 YFSETQ. Trimming shortened V by 7 bases and J by 9 bases, and 11 bases separated the two germline ends. There are 11 residues in the CDR3. CDR3 region: CASVEGSEQFF. The CDR3 DNA sequence: TGCGCCAGCGTGGAGGGAAGTGAGCAGTTCTTC.

This chain links TRBV20-1 with TRBJ2-1; 8 nucleotides match TRBD2. The germline CDR1 and CDR2 sequences are DFQATT and SNEGSKA (reference sequence). Unmatched junction bases numbered 11, after V lost 3 bases and J lost 7 bases. CDR3 size: 15 residues. CDR3 in amino acids: CSARSPSGSQNEQFF. The CDR3 coding sequence is TGCAGTGCTAGGTCCCCCAGCGGGAGTCAAAATGAGCAGTTCTTC.

V gene TRBV28 combines with J gene TRBJ1-5, with D unresolved. There are 13 residues in the CDR3. Germline CDR1 and CDR2: MDHEN and SYDVKM. Trimming pared 10 bases from V and 0 bases from J, leaving 10 bases between. CDR3 in amino acids: CATLPSSNQPQHF. CDR3 DNA sequence: TGTGCCACCCTTCCATCTAGCAATCAGCCCCAGCATTTT.

In its sample, this clonotype was seen a few times. This chain joins TRBV6-1 and TRBJ1-5; D is undetermined. This CDR3 is built from 14 residues. CDR1 is MNHNS and CDR2 is SASEGT in the germline V gene. The V and J ends lost 5 bases and 0 bases respectively, with 8 bases between them. DNA of the CDR3: TGTGCCAGCAGTTCGGGGTATAGCAATCAGCCCCAGCATTTT. It specifies CASSSGYSNQPQHF.

This chain uses TRBV11-2 with TRBJ1-1, with D unclear. Trimming stripped 5 bases from V and 1 base from J, with 20 bases between. The germline CDR1 and CDR2 sequences are SGHAT and FQNNGV. The CDR3 has 17 residues. The CDR3 region has the DNA TGTGCCAGCAGCCCCTTCCGGGCCGCGATGGAGAACACTGAAGCTTTCTTT. This sequence encodes CASSPFRAAMENTEAFF.

The chain recombines TRBV5-1 with TRBJ1-2; unclear D gene. CDR3 length: 12 amino acids. In germline, CDR1 is SGHRS, CDR2 YFSETQ. With 0 bases removed from V and 8 bases from J, the gap between germline ends came to 8 bases. The CDR3: CASSLEGGGYTF. CDR3 nucleotide sequence: TGCGCCAGCAGCTTGGAAGGTGGCGGCTACACCTTC.

The table lists this clonotype with a few counts. The chain combines TRBV9 with TRBJ2-1; D is uncertain. Trimming pared 2 bases from V and 9 bases from J, leaving 21 bases between. This CDR3 contains 16 residues. Germline CDR1 reads SGDLS; CDR2 reads YYNGEE. CDR3 nucleotides: TGTGCCAGCAGCGTCCACCTCGGCCTTGGGGTCGGTGAGCAGTTCTTC. This translates into CASSVHLGLGVGEQFF.

The V and J genes are TRBV29-1 and TRBJ2-3; 9 nucleotides match TRBD2. Germline-derived CDR1 and CDR2 are SQVTM and ANQGSEA. The junction had 12 bases not matched to a gene; V was cut back by 4 bases and J by 4 bases. This CDR3 has 16 amino acids. The CDR3 DNA is TGCAGCGTTGTCGGGAGCCCTCGCGGGAGGGCAGATACGCAGTATTTT. Translating it yields CSVVGSPRGRADTQYF.

V is TRBV29-1 and J is TRBJ1-1; no definite D call. Trimming left V 7 bases short and J 7 bases short, with 13 bases between. The CDR3 sequence is 11 residues long. The germline V gene has CDR1 SQVTM and CDR2 ANQGSEA. CDR3 sequence (DNA): TGCAGCGGGCGATCCGGAGGTGAAGCTTTCTTT. Translated: CSGRSGGEAFF.

This clonotype was seen ten or more times. The chain joins TRBV19 to TRBJ2-1; D remains unclear. Per the germline V gene, CDR1 is LNHDA and CDR2 is SQIVND (reference sequence). The CDR3 length is 14 residues. V was clipped by 2 bases and J by 0 bases, with 5 bases between them. CDR3 residues: CASSIPPSYNEQFF. In nucleotides, the CDR3 is TGTGCCAGTAGTATACCTCCCTCCTACAATGAGCAGTTCTTC.

The V call is TRBV5-1, the J call TRBJ2-7; D is unresolved. This CDR3 has 13 residues. CDR1 is SGHRS and CDR2 is YFSETQ in the germline V gene. V lost 3 bases and J 6 bases, leaving 13 bases between the germline ends. CDR3 protein: CASSSYVPAEQYF. In DNA, the CDR3 is TGCGCCAGCAGCTCTTACGTGCCGGCCGAGCAGTACTTC.

V usage is TRBV20-1 and J usage is TRBJ2-7; the D call may be TRBD1 or TRBD2 (5 bases each). Trimming removed 5 bases from V and 9 bases from J, with 17 bases in between. The CDR3 runs 12 residues. The germline CDR1 and CDR2 sequences are DFQATT and SNEGSKA (reference sequence). The CDR3 DNA is TGCAGTGCTCCCGACAGTAGCGAGAGGCAGTACTTC. Translated, it gives CSAPDSSERQYF.

This chain links TRBV7-9 with TRBJ1-5; tentatively, D is TRBD1 (5 bases). Germline V gene sequence: CDR1 SEHNR, CDR2 FQNEAQ (reference sequence). Deletions cut 0 bases from V and 1 base from J, with 7 bases between. The length of the CDR3 is 15 residues. CDR3 residues: CASSLAGASNQPQHF. Here the CDR3 DNA reads TGTGCCAGCAGCTTAGCTGGGGCGAGCAATCAGCCCCAGCATTTT.